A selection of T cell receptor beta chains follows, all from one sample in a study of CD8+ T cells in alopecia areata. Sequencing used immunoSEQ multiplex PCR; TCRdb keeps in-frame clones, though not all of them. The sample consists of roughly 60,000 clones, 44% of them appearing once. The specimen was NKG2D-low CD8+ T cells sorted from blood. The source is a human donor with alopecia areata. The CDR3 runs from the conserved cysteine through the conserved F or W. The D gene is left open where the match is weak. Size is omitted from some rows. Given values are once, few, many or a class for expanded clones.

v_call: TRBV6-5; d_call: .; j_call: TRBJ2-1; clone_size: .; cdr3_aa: CASGDPYNEQFF; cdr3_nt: TGTGCCAGCGGGGACCCCTACAATGAGCAGTTCTTC
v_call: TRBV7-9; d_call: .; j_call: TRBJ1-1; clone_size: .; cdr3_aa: CASSLVQDMNTEAFF; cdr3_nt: TGTGCCAGCAGCTTAGTACAGGATATGAACACTGAAGCTTTCTTT
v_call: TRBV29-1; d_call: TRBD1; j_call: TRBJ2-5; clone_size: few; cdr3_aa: CSVELWTGGQETQYF; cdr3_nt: TGCAGCGTTGAACTCTGGACAGGGGGACAAGAGACCCAGTACTTC
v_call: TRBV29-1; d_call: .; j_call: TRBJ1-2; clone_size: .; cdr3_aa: CSAGGTRGGYTF; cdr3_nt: TGCAGCGCCGGGGGCACTCGAGGAGGCTACACCTTC
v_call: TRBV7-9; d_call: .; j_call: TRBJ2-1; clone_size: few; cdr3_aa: CASSVGYKNYNEQFF; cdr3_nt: TGTGCCAGCAGCGTAGGATACAAAAACTACAATGAGCAGTTCTTC
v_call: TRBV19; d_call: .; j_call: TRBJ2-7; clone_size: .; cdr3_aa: CASSSSSYEQYF; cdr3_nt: TGTGCCAGTAGCTCCTCCAGCTACGAGCAGTACTTC
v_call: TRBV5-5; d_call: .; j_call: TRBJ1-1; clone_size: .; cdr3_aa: CASSLDGNINTEAFF; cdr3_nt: TGTGCCAGCAGCTTGGACGGCAATATTAACACTGAAGCTTTCTTT
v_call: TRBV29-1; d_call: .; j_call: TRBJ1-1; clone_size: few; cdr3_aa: CSVVVGTEAFF; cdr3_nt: TGCAGCGTTGTGGTCGGGACTGAAGCTTTCTTT
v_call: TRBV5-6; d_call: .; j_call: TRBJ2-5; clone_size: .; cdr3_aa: CASSSLGRGGLETQYF; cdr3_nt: TGTGCCAGCAGTTCCCTCGGCAGGGGAGGATTAGAGACCCAGTACTTC
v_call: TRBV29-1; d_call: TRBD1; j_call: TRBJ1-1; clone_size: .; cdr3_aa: CSAYRGTEAFF; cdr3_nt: TGCAGCGCATACAGGGGGACTGAAGCTTTCTTT
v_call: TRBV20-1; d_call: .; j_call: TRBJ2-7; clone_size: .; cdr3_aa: CSASTDYEQYF; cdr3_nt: TGCAGTGCTAGTACGGACTACGAGCAGTACTTC
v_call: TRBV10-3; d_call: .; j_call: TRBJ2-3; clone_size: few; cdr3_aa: CAISDWSGPSYTDTQYF; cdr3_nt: TGTGCCATCAGTGATTGGAGTGGTCCATCGTACACAGATACGCAGTATTTT
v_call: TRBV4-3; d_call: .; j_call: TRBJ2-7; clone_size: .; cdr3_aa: CASSQDEGSPYEQYF; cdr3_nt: TGCGCCAGCAGCCAAGATGAGGGCAGTCCCTACGAGCAGTACTTC
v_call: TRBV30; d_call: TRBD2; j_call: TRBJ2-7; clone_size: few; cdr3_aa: CAWSFGLAGGYEQYF; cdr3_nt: TGTGCCTGGAGTTTTGGACTAGCGGGAGGCTACGAGCAGTACTTC
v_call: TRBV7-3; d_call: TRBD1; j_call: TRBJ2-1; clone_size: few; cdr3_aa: CASSLLQGARNEQFF; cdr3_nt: TGTGCCAGCAGCTTACTGCAGGGGGCCAGGAATGAGCAGTTCTTC
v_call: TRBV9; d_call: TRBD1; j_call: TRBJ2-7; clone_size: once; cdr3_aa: CASSVGQGEYEQYF; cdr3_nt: TGTGCCAGCAGCGTAGGACAGGGGGAATACGAGCAGTACTTC